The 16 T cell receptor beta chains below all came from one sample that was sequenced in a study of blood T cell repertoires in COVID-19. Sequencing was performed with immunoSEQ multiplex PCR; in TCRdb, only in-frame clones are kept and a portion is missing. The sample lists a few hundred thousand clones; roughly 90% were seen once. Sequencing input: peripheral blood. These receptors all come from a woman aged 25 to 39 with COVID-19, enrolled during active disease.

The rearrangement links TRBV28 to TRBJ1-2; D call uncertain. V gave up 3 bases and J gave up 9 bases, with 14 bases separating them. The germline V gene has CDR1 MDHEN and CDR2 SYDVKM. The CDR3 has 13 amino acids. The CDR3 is CASSFGGIESYTF. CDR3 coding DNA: TGTGCCAGCAGTTTTGGAGGGATCGAGAGCTACACCTTC.

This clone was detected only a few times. The CDR3 coding sequence is TGTGCCAGCAGCTTGGATGGGAGGTCCACTGAAGCTTTCTTT. Its protein product is CASSLDGRSTEAFF. V usage is TRBV5-4 and J usage is TRBJ1-1; the D is unclear. V was shortened by 0 bases and J by 4 bases, with 10 bases between the two germline ends. The CDR3 loop spans 14 amino acids. Looked up from germline, CDR1 is SGHNT and CDR2 is YYREEE (reference sequence).

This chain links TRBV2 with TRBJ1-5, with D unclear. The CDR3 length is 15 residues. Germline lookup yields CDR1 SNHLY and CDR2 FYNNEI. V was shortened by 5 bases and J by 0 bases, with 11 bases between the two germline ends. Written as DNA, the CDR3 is TGTGCCAGCAGTTTCGATAGAAATAGCAATCAGCCCCAGCATTTT. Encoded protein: CASSFDRNSNQPQHF.

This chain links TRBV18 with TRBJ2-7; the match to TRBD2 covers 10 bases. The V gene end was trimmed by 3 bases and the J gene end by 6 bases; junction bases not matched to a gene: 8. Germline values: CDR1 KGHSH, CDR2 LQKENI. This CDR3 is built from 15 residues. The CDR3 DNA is TGTGCCAGCTCACCTCCGGGGCTAGCGGGAGTCGAGCAGTACTTC. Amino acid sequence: CASSPPGLAGVEQYF.

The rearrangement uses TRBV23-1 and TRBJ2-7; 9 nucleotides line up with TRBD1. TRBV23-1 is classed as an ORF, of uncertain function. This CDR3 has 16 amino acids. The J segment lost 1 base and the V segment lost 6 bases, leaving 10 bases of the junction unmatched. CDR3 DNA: TGCGCCAGCAGCAAGGGAAGGGGACAGGGTTCCTACGAGCAGTACTTC. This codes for CASSKGRGQGSYEQYF.

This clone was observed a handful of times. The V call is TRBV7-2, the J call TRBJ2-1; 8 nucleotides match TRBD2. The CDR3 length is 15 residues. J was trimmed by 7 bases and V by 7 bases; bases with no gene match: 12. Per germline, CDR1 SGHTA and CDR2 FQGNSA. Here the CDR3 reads CASTGGAGVHNEQFF. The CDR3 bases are TGTGCCAGCACCGGAGGAGCGGGAGTTCATAATGAGCAGTTCTTC.

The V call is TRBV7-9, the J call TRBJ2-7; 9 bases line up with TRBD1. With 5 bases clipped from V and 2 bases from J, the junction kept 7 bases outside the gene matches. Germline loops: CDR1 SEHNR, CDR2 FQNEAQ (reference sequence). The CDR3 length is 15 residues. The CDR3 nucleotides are TGTGCCAGCAGCCCCCGGGACAGGGACCCCTACGAGCAGTACTTC. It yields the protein CASSPRDRDPYEQYF. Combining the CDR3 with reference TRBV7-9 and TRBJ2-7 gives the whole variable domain DTGVSQNPRHKITKRGQNVTFRCDPISEHNRLYWYRQTLGQGPEFLTYFQNEAQLEKSRLLSDRFSAERPKGSFSTLEIQRTEQGDSAMYLCASSPRDRDPYEQYFGPGTRLTVT.

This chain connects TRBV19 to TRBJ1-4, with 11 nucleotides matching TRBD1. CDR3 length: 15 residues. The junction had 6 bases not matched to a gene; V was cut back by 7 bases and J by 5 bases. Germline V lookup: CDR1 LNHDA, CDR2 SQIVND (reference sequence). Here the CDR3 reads CASNPGTGGNEKLFF. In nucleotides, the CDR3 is TGTGCCAGTAACCCTGGGACAGGGGGGAATGAAAAACTGTTTTTT.

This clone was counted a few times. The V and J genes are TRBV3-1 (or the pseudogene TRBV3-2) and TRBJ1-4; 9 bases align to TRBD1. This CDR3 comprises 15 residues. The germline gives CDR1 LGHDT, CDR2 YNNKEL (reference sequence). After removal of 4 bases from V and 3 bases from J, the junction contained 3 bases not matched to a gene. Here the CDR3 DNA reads TGTGCCAGCAGCCCACGACAGGGGGCTAATGAAAAACTGTTTTTT. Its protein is CASSPRQGANEKLFF.

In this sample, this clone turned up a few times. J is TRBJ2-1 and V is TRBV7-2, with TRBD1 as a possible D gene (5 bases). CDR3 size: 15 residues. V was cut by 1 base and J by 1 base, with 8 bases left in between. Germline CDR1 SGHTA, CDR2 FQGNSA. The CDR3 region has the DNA TGTGCCAGCAGCTTAGTACAGGATTCCTACAATGAGCAGTTCTTC. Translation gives CASSLVQDSYNEQFF.

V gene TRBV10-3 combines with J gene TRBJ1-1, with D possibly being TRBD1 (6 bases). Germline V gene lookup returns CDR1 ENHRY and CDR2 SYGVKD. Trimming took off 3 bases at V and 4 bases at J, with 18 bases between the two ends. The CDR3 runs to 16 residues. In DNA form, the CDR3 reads TGTGCCATCAGTGATGTCAGGGGTAGAAGTGGCACTGAAGCTTTCTTT. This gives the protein CAISDVRGRSGTEAFF.

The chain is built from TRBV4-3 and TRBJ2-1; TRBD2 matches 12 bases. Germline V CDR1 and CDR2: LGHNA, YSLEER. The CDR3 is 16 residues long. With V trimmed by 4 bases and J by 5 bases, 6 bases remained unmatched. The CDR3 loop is CASSPLTSGRHNEQFF. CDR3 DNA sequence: TGCGCCAGCAGCCCCTTGACTAGCGGGAGACACAATGAGCAGTTCTTC.

Written as DNA, the CDR3 is TGTGCCAGCAGTTACTCGGTTATGGACAGTGAAGCTTTCTTT. Amino acid sequence: CASSYSVMDSEAFF. This rearrangement joins TRBV6-5 to TRBJ1-1; D might be TRBD1 (6 bases). V was shortened by 0 bases and J by 7 bases, with 12 bases between the two germline ends. CDR3 length: 14 amino acids. Germline values: CDR1 MNHEY, CDR2 SVGAGI.

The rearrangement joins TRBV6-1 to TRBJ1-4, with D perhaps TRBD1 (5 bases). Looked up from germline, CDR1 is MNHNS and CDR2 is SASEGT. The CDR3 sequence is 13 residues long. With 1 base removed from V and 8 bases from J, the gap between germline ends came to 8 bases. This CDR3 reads CASSEGQSEKLFF. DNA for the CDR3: TGTGCCAGCAGTGAAGGACAGAGCGAAAAACTGTTTTTT.

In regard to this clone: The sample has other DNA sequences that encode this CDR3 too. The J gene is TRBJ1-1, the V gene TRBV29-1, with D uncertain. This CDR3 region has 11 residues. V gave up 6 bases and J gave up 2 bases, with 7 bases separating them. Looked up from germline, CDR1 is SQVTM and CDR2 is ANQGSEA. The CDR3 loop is CSVAVNTEAFF. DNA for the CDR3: TGCAGCGTGGCGGTTAACACTGAAGCTTTCTTT.

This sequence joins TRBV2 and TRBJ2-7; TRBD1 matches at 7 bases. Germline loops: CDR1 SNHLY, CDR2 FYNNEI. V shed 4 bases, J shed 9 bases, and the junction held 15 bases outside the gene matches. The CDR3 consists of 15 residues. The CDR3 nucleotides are TGTGCCAGCAGTGGTCCAGGGACAGAGACGACGGCGCAGTACTTC. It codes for CASSGPGTETTAQYF.